Listed below are T cell receptor beta chains from one sample, sequenced in a study of beta chain features in type 1 diabetes. Assay used: immunoSEQ multiplex PCR; TCRdb lists only in-frame clones, some missing. The sample yields under 350,000 clones, 24% seen once. Sequencing was done on a sample of naive CD4+ T cells from blood. These receptors were collected from a woman aged 30 to 39 with type 1 diabetes. Both conserved end residues are part of each CDR3.

J gene: TRBJ1-1
V gene: TRBV18
CDR3 protein: CASSQSRDTEAFF

J gene: TRBJ2-4
V gene: TRBV5-1
CDR3 protein: CASSLIGTSRNIQYF

J gene: TRBJ2-3
V gene: TRBV7-3
CDR3 protein: CASSPPAGGRDTQYF

J gene: TRBJ2-1
V gene: TRBV13
CDR3 protein: CASSLGVGTGTFNEQFF

J gene: TRBJ2-1
V gene: TRBV29-1
CDR3 protein: CSARDRDYNEQFF

J gene: TRBJ2-3
V gene: TRBV14
CDR3 protein: CASSQAGARDTQYF

J gene: TRBJ1-1
V gene: TRBV29-1
CDR3 protein: CSVTPDRARVNTEAFF

J gene: TRBJ2-7
V gene: TRBV7-9
CDR3 protein: CASSLRGGNEQYF

J gene: TRBJ2-3
V gene: TRBV9
CDR3 protein: CASSSSTDTQYF

J gene: TRBJ1-1
V gene: TRBV5-4
CDR3 protein: CASSSTGSTEAFF

J gene: TRBJ2-1
V gene: TRBV29-1
CDR3 protein: CSSSPLAADNEQFF

J gene: TRBJ2-6
V gene: TRBV13
CDR3 protein: CASSSNLDIRLSSGANVLTF

J gene: TRBJ1-1
V gene: TRBV29-1
CDR3 protein: CSVTSWNTEAFF

J gene: TRBJ1-5
V gene: TRBV6-5
CDR3 protein: CASSYVRGQPQHF

J gene: TRBJ2-3
V gene: TRBV29-1
CDR3 protein: CSVVQGADTQYF

J gene: TRBJ2-4
V gene: TRBV4-3
CDR3 protein: CASSPGLAGGGGKNIQYF

J gene: TRBJ2-7
V gene: TRBV7-9
CDR3 protein: CASSLDSEQYF

J gene: TRBJ2-7
V gene: TRBV7-6
CDR3 protein: CASSLDRGRAYEQYF

J gene: TRBJ1-2
V gene: TRBV4-1
CDR3 protein: CASSQDQGGAGYGYTF

J gene: TRBJ1-1
V gene: TRBV28
CDR3 protein: CASSLIGQPNTEAFF

J gene: TRBJ2-3
V gene: TRBV5-6
CDR3 protein: CASSAATSTDTQYF

J gene: TRBJ2-7
V gene: TRBV29-1
CDR3 protein: CSVIPRTGQPYEQYF

J gene: TRBJ2-5
V gene: TRBV5-4
CDR3 protein: CASSLGDYQETQYF

J gene: TRBJ1-1
V gene: TRBV2
CDR3 protein: CASRLDRGGTEAFF

J gene: TRBJ2-7
V gene: TRBV29-1
CDR3 protein: CSVWAGGGYEQYF

J gene: TRBJ2-1
V gene: TRBV30
CDR3 protein: CAWSSLSGGNEQFF

J gene: TRBJ2-7
V gene: TRBV30
CDR3 protein: CAWSVLGGYEQYF

J gene: TRBJ1-5
V gene: TRBV20-1
CDR3 protein: CSARGGQPQHF

J gene: TRBJ2-7
V gene: TRBV7-9
CDR3 protein: CASSATGYEQYF

J gene: TRBJ2-5
V gene: TRBV5-1
CDR3 protein: CASSLGSQGTQYF

J gene: TRBJ2-3
V gene: TRBV6-5
CDR3 protein: CASSYQGDTNTDTQYF

J gene: TRBJ1-5
V gene: TRBV2
CDR3 protein: CAGGQGRNQPQHF

J gene: TRBJ2-5
V gene: TRBV2
CDR3 protein: CASRGGGETQYF

J gene: TRBJ2-5
V gene: TRBV6-5
CDR3 protein: CASSPLGGRETQYF

J gene: TRBJ1-1
V gene: TRBV11-1
CDR3 protein: CASSTQGAEAFF

J gene: TRBJ2-7
V gene: TRBV5-1
CDR3 protein: CASSLQGAYEQYF

J gene: TRBJ2-3
V gene: TRBV25-1
CDR3 protein: CASSDGGTSGNTDTQYF

J gene: TRBJ2-7
V gene: TRBV29-1
CDR3 protein: CSVGTTGSF

J gene: TRBJ2-4
V gene: TRBV7-3
CDR3 protein: CASSLSGTSDIQYF

J gene: TRBJ2-7
V gene: TRBV30
CDR3 protein: CAGGQRDLYEQYF

J gene: TRBJ1-1
V gene: TRBV4-1
CDR3 protein: CASSQDYKNTEAFF

J gene: TRBJ2-7
V gene: TRBV11-2
CDR3 protein: CASSLQGYEQYF

J gene: TRBJ1-2
V gene: TRBV20-1
CDR3 protein: CSAYGTSGYTF

J gene: TRBJ2-7
V gene: TRBV6-6
CDR3 protein: CASSYSGAYYEQYF

J gene: TRBJ2-1
V gene: TRBV4-2
CDR3 protein: CASSQDADRWASYNEQFF

J gene: TRBJ1-1
V gene: TRBV18
CDR3 protein: CASSPQARGPGAFF

J gene: TRBJ1-2
V gene: TRBV29-1
CDR3 protein: CSVSADTTSYGYTF

J gene: TRBJ2-2
V gene: TRBV30
CDR3 protein: CAWSGWGLGTGELFF